Listed here are 14 T cell receptor beta chains from one sample, sequenced in a study of T cells in Graves' hyperthyroidism and ophthalmopathy. Authors of the study amplified TCR beta CDR3 regions from RNA transcripts. In the first-round RT-PCR of the TCR CDR3, the HTBI primer set was used. TCRdb processed the multiplex PCR reads anew with MiXCR; each CDR3 protein has one entry. The sample lists approximately 150,000 distinct CDR3 sequences; roughly 10% were seen once. The sample taken for sequencing was blood. The receptor set was obtained from a woman aged 18-29 years with Graves' hyperthyroidism that later progressed to Graves' ophthalmopathy.

The sample holds many counts of this clonotype. The chain couples TRBV10-3 to TRBJ2-5; TRBD2 agrees at 13 bases. Germline assignment: CDR1 ENHRY and CDR2 SYGVKD. This CDR3 is built from 16 residues. V trimming: 0 bases; J trimming: 5 bases; junction bases outside the gene matches: 3. DNA for the CDR3: TGTGCCATCAGTGAGTCGGGACTAGCGGGAATTGAGACCCAGTACTTC. The encoded protein is CAISESGLAGIETQYF.

This clonotype appeared many times. The J gene is TRBJ2-3, the V gene TRBV11-2; possible D gene TRBD2, 5 bases. The CDR3 extends over 18 amino acids. V lost 1 base and J lost 3, with 20 bases in between. CDR1 SGHAT and CDR2 FQNNGV come from the germline V gene. For the CDR3, the DNA is TGTGCCAGCAGCTTAGGATCGAGGCAGCGGATAAAAACAGATACGCAGTATTTT. Protein sequence: CASSLGSRQRIKTDTQYF.

The V and J genes are TRBV19 and TRBJ1-6, with a possible D match to TRBD1 (5 bases). The germline CDR1 and CDR2 sequences are LNHDA and SQIVND (reference sequence). Trimming pared 5 bases from V and 4 bases from J, leaving 12 bases between. This CDR3 has 15 amino acids. The CDR3 coding sequence is TGTGCCAGTAGTCCCGCGGGACGGTATAATTCACCCCTCCACTTT. This encodes CASSPAGRYNSPLHF.

In its sample, this clonotype was seen many times. The rearrangement uses TRBV9 and TRBJ2-7; 7 nucleotides align to TRBD1. This CDR3 region has 15 residues. V dropped 4 bases and J dropped 6; count of bases not matched to a gene: 13. Germline lookup yields CDR1 SGDLS and CDR2 YYNGEE. CDR3 DNA: TGTGCCAGCAGCCCCCGACAGGGCCCTACCGGCGAGCAGTACTTC. As protein: CASSPRQGPTGEQYF.

As to this clonotype: The junction departs from germline at one end; a sequencing error may be responsible. This chain connects TRBV7-9 to TRBJ2-1; 9 bases fit TRBD2. Per germline, CDR1 SEHNR and CDR2 FQNEAQ (reference sequence). The CDR3 extends over 16 amino acids. The DNA for the CDR3 is TGTGCCAGCAGCTTAGAGATAGGGCTAGCGGGGAATGCGCAGTTCTTC. Amino acids: CASSLEIGLAGNAQFF.

Only a few counts were recorded for this clonotype. The V and J genes are TRBV4-1 and TRBJ1-2; D remains ambiguous. The V gene's germline CDR1 is MGHRA and CDR2 YSYEKL. The CDR3 consists of 11 residues. V lost 5 bases and J 6 bases, leaving 7 bases between the germline ends. CDR3 sequence: CASSGGDGYTF. In DNA form, the CDR3 reads TGCGCCAGCAGCGGTGGTGATGGCTACACCTTC.

This clonotype was observed at least ten times. CDR3: CASTSKLGVAETEAFF. CDR3 coding DNA: TGTGCCAGCACCTCCAAGCTTGGGGTGGCCGAGACTGAAGCTTTCTTT. The chain recombines TRBV12-3 or TRBV12-4 with TRBJ1-1; D is uncertain. This CDR3 contains 16 residues. Trimming left V 7 bases short and J 5 bases short, with 23 bases between.

This clonotype was recorded many times. The V call is TRBV30, the J call TRBJ1-5, with D tentatively TRBD1 (6 bases). Germline lookup yields CDR1 GTSNPN and CDR2 SVGIG (reference sequence). The V gene lost 2 bases and the J gene lost 3 bases, with 8 bases spanning the gap. The CDR3 contains 13 residues. The CDR3, as DNA: TGTGCCTGGAGTAGGGGGGACAATCAGCCCCAGCATTTT. Amino acids: CAWSRGDNQPQHF.

Notes on this clonotype: A read error may be the cause here, since a much bigger clone is one base away. V is TRBV10-2 and J is TRBJ1-1; D not resolved. Trimming pared 5 bases from V and 4 bases from J, leaving 17 bases between. This CDR3 comprises 15 residues. The V gene's germline CDR1 is WSHSY and CDR2 SAAADI. The chain's CDR3 is CASSNAALGSTEAFF. CDR3 DNA: TGCGCCAGCAGTAACGCAGCCCTGGGTAGCACTGAAGCTTTCTTT.

At least ten counts were recorded for this clonotype. This sequence joins TRBV5-1 and TRBJ1-1; D possibly corresponds to TRBD1 (5 bases). V was cut by 1 base and J by 4 bases, with 14 bases left in between. The length of the CDR3 is 15 residues. The germline CDR1 and CDR2 sequences are SGHRS and YFSETQ. The chain's CDR3 is CASSLTQGWSTEAFF. DNA of the CDR3: TGCGCCAGCAGCTTGACGCAGGGCTGGAGCACTGAAGCTTTCTTT.

This clonotype showed up many times. This rearrangement joins TRBV15 to TRBJ1-5; D gene uncertain. The V gene's germline CDR1 is LNHNV and CDR2 YYDKDF (reference sequence). The CDR3 length is 14 residues. V was pared by 3 bases and J by 0 bases, with 6 bases between. In DNA, the CDR3 is TGTGCCACCAGCAGGGACGGTAGCAATCAGCCCCAGCATTTT. Its translation: CATSRDGSNQPQHF.

This clonotype was observed a handful of times. This may stem from a read error, because a much larger clone lies one nucleotide away. The rearrangement joins TRBV12-3 or TRBV12-4 to TRBJ2-1, with TRBD2 matching 12 bases. There are 20 residues in the CDR3. The CDR3 spells CASSLVFRLAGVRSYNEQLF. DNA of the CDR3: TGTGCCAGCAGTTTAGTATTTAGACTAGCGGGAGTACGGTCCTACAATGAGCAGCTCTTC.

This clonotype was seen only a few times. The CDR3 DNA is TGTGCCAGTAGTCCACCTGCCGGACAGAACTATGGCTACACCTTC. Translation gives CASSPPAGQNYGYTF. This rearrangement joins TRBV19 to TRBJ1-2; the D gene is possibly TRBD1 (6 bases). The CDR3 consists of 15 residues. The germline CDR1 and CDR2 sequences are LNHDA and SQIVND (reference sequence). V gave up 5 bases and J gave up 2 bases, with 15 bases separating them. Supplemented by reference TRBV19 and TRBJ1-2, the full variable domain reads DGGITQSPKYLFRKEGQNVTLSCEQNLNHDAMYWYRQDPGQGLRLIYYSQIVNDFQKGDIAEGYSVSREKKESFPLTVTSAQKNPTAFYLCASSPPAGQNYGYTFGSGTRLTVV.

This clonotype was detected a few times. This sequence joins TRBV19 and TRBJ1-6, with D unclear. Trimming pared 8 bases from V and 7 bases from J, leaving 15 bases between. The CDR3 has 14 residues. The germline gives CDR1 LNHDA, CDR2 SQIVND (reference sequence). CDR3 nucleotides: TGTGCCAGTCAGACCGGAGGAGGGAATTCACCCCTCCACTTT. Amino acids: CASQTGGGNSPLHF.